The clone carrying this T cell receptor (beta chain) was seen many times. Its cognate antigen is unknown. This specimen comes from a study of CD8 T cells in ankylosing spondylitis. The CDR3 has 16 residues. V shed 5 bases, J shed 4 bases, and the junction held 7 bases outside the gene matches. Germline CDR1 is MNHEY and CDR2 is SVGAGI. Study results and caveats: What appeared characteristic of ankylosing spondylitis blood was a TCR beta motif of several highly homologous variants. The study looked at matched synovial fluid samples from ankylosing spondylitis patients. Disease-linked clones were reported to be significantly enriched there.

Making use of molecular barcodes, quantitative 5'-RACE generated TCR beta libraries. TCRdb independently ran MiXCR on the 5' RACE reads; one entry per CDR3 protein. This sample has some 200,000 distinct CDR3 sequences, with around a sixth found just once. The genes are TRBV6-5 and TRBJ2-7; 14 nucleotides align to TRBD2. Sequenced sample: blood, either unsorted or a sorted T cell fraction (not recorded which). The TCR was taken from a male donor under 30 with ankylosing spondylitis or in good health (not recorded which). CDR3 region: CASSTHGLAGGYEQYV. The CDR3 DNA reads as TGTGCCAGCAGTACACACGGACTAGCGGGAGGATACGAGCAGTACGTC.